These 10 T cell receptor beta chains were sequenced from one sample in a study of T cells in Graves' hyperthyroidism and ophthalmopathy. Template material for amplifying TCR beta CDR3 regions consisted of RNA transcripts. Carried out on the TCR CDR3, a first-round RT-PCR used the HTBI primer set. TCRdb ran MiXCR on the multiplex PCR reads and lists one entry per CDR3 protein. The sample shows over 650,000 distinct CDR3 sequences, around 17% of them seen only once. Sample: blood. These receptor sequences come from a man between 18 and 29 years old with Graves' hyperthyroidism.

This clonotype was recorded a few times. V is TRBV5-5 and J is TRBJ1-3; D is possibly TRBD1 (5 bases). This CDR3 spans 15 amino acids. Germline CDR1 SGHKS, CDR2 YYEKEE (reference sequence). V shed 4 bases and J shed 0 bases, with 11 bases lying between them. CDR3 DNA sequence: TGTGCCAGCAGCCCGGGACGCAACTCTGGAAACACCATATATTTT. Protein product: CASSPGRNSGNTIYF.

V usage is TRBV3-1 and J usage is TRBJ2-5, with D hard to call. The CDR3 is 14 residues long. V lost 1 base and J 3 bases, leaving 9 bases between the germline ends. Per the germline V gene, CDR1 is LGHDT and CDR2 is YNNKEL (reference sequence). The CDR3 loop is CASSQVVQEETQYF. The CDR3, as DNA: TGTGCCAGCAGCCAAGTCGTCCAGGAAGAGACCCAGTACTTC.

J is TRBJ2-7 and V is TRBV7-2; TRBD2 aligns across 8 bases. The CDR3 loop spans 16 amino acids. J lost 2 bases, V lost 1 base, and 7 bases had no gene match. Per germline, CDR1 SGHTA and CDR2 FQGNSA. The CDR3 DNA sequence: TGTGCCAGCAGCTTAGAAAGACTAGCGTTGGCCTACGAGCAGTACTTC. Protein: CASSLERLALAYEQYF.

This clonotype showed up many times. The chain is built from TRBV28 and TRBJ2-5, with D uncertain. V gave up 1 base and J gave up 5 bases, with 2 bases separating them. Germline lookup yields CDR1 MDHEN and CDR2 SYDVKM. The CDR3 is 11 amino acids. In DNA form, the CDR3 reads TGTGCCAGCAGTTTATTGGAGACCCAGTACTTC. It is translated as CASSLLETQYF.

The chain employs TRBV7-9 and TRBJ1-6, with 7 bases identical to TRBD1. CDR1 is SEHNR, CDR2 FQNEAQ, per germline (reference sequence). V was pared by 1 base and J by 10 bases, with 7 bases of the junction left unmatched. The CDR3 is 15 amino acids. CDR3 DNA: TGTGCCAGCAGCTTAGGGTGGGACAGAGTGTCACCCCTCCACTTT. Its protein product is CASSLGWDRVSPLHF.

A few counts support this clonotype. The chain employs TRBV3-1 and TRBJ2-6; D remains ambiguous. V was pared by 1 base and J by 2 bases, with 9 bases between. Germline CDR1 reads LGHDT; CDR2 reads YNNKEL (reference sequence). The CDR3 totals 16 residues. The CDR3 nucleotides read TGTGCCAGCAGCCAAGGGGCAGTCCCTGGGGCCAACGTCCTGACTTTC. It is translated as CASSQGAVPGANVLTF.

This clonotype was counted many times. The chain uses TRBV19 and TRBJ2-7, with D possibly being TRBD2 (6 bases). This CDR3 spans 14 amino acids. Germline-derived CDR1 and CDR2 are LNHDA and SQIVND (reference sequence). V was pared by 5 bases and J by 0 bases, with 11 bases between. Here the CDR3 reads CASSVAESSYEQYF. CDR3 in DNA: TGTGCCAGTAGTGTAGCGGAGAGCTCCTACGAGCAGTACTTC.

Of note for this clonotype: One junction end does not reproduce the germline sequence, and a read error may be involved. The chain has TRBV7-2 and TRBJ1-1, with D maybe TRBD1 (6 bases). The CDR3 has 14 residues. Per the germline V gene, CDR1 is SGHTA and CDR2 is FQGNSA. CDR3 in amino acids: CASSSSGTTTGAFF. CDR3 nucleotides: TGTGCCAGCAGCTCCTCCGGGACAACAACTGGAGCTTTCTTT.

The V gene is TRBV12-3 or TRBV12-4, the J gene TRBJ2-1; 12 positions agree with TRBD1. The CDR3 is made up of 15 amino acids. V lost 4 bases to trimming and J lost 9 bases; unmatched junction nucleotides: 7. The CDR3 DNA reads TGTGCCAGCAGTTCCCCGGGACAGGGGGCGATTGAGCAGTTCTTC. As protein: CASSSPGQGAIEQFF.

The chain has TRBV20-1 and TRBJ2-2, with TRBD2 matching over 8 bases. The CDR3 sequence is 17 residues long. V shed 1 base and J 3 bases; nucleotides not matched to a gene: 10. CDR1 is DFQATT and CDR2 is SNEGSKA in the germline V gene (reference sequence). CDR3 sequence (DNA): TGCAGTGCTAGAGCCCCTCGAGCGGGACTAGACACCGGGGAGCTGTTTTTT. As protein: CSARAPRAGLDTGELFF.